Described below is a single T cell receptor (beta chain) sequence and its context. This record belongs to a study of OX40 agonist ivuxolimab in advanced cancers. Looking at the study overall: From about 23 to 85 years was the age range, with a mean of around 60 years, and 65% to 90% were male.

Method: immunoSEQ multiplex PCR; TCRdb's copy keeps in-frame clones and lacks some. The table shows tens of thousands of clones, with 84% occurring only once. CDR3 length equals 16 residues. Germline CDR1 SGHRS, CDR2 YFSETQ. The ends lost 4 bases at V and 4 bases at J; junction bases unmatched: 11. The sequence came from an adult with an advanced solid tumor such as melanoma, head and neck, liver or kidney cancer. The chain recombines TRBV5-1 with TRBJ1-5; TRBD1 agrees at 7 bases. The source was CD4+ or CD8+ T cells sorted from blood, collected in a trial of the OX40 agonist ivuxolimab. CDR3 nucleotides: TGCGCCAGCAGCCCCGAACCGGGACAGATAAATCAGCCCCAGCATTTT. It yields the protein CASSPEPGQINQPQHF.